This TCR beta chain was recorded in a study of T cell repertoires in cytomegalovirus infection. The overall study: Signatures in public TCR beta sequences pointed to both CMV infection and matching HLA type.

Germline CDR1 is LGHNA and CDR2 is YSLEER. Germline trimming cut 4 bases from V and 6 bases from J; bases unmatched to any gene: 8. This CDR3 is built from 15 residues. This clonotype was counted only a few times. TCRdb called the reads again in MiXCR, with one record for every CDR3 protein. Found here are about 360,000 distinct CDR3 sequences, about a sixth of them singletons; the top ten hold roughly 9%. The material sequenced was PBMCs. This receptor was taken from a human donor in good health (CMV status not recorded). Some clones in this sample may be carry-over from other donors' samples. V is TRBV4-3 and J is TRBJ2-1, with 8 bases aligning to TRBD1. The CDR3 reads CASSPNPTGGNEQFF. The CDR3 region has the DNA TGCGCCAGCAGCCCCAACCCCACAGGGGGCAATGAGCAGTTCTTC.